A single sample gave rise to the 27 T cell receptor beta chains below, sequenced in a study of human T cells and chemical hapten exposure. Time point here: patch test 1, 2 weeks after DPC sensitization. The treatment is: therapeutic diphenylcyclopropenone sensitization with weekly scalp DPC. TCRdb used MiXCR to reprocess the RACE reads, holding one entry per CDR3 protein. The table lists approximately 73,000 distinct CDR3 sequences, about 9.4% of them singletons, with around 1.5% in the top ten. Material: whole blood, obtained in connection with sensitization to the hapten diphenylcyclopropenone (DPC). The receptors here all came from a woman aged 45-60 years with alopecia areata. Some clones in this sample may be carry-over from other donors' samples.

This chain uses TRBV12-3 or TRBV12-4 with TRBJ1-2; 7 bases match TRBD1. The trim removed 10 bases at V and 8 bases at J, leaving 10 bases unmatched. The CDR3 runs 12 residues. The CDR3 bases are TGTGCCATCGCTTACAGGGGAAGGGGCTACACCTTC. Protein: CAIAYRGRGYTF.

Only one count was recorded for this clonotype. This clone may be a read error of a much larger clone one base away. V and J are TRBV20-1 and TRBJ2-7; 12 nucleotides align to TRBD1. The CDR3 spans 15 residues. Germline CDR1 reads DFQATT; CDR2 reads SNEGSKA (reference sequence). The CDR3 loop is CSTRTSGTGGSEQYF. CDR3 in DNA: TGCAGTACTAGAACCTCCGGGACAGGGGGCTCCGAGCAGTACTTC.

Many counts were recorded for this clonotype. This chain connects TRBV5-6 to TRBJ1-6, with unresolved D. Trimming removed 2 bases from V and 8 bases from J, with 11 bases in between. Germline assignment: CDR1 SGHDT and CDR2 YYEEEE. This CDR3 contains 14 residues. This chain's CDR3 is CASSFAPRDSPLHF. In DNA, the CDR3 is TGTGCCAGCAGCTTTGCTCCGCGGGATTCACCCCTCCACTTT.

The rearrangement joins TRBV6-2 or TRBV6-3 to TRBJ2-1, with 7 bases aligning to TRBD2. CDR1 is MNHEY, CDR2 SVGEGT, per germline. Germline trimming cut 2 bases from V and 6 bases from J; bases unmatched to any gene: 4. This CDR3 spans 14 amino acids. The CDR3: CASSYVAGVNEQFF. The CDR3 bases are TGTGCCAGCAGTTACGTGGCGGGAGTCAATGAGCAGTTCTTC.

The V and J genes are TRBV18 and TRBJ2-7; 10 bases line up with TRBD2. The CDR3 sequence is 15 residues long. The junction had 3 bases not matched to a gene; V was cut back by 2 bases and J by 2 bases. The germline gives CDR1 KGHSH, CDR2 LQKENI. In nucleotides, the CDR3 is TGTGCCAGCTCACCAAGGCTAGCGGGGGCCTACGAGCAGTACTTC. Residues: CASSPRLAGAYEQYF.

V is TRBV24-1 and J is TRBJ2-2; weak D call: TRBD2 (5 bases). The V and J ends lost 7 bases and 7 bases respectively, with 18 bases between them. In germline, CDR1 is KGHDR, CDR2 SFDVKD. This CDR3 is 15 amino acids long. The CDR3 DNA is TGTGCCACCAGCCCCGGGGTGGGTCGAAGCGGGGAGCTGTTTTTT. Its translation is CATSPGVGRSGELFF.

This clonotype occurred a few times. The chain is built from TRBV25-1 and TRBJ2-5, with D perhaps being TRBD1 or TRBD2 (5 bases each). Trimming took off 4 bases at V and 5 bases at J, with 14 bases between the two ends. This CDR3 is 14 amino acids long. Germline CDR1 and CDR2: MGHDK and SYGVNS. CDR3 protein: CASSASGARETQYF. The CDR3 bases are TGTGCCAGCAGTGCCTCCGGGGCTAGGGAGACCCAGTACTTC.

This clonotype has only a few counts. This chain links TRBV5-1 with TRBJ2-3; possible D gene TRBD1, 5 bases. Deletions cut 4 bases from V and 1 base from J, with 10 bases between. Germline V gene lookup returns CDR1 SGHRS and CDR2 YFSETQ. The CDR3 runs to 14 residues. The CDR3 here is CASSPKGGTDTQYF. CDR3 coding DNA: TGCGCCAGCAGCCCCAAAGGGGGCACAGATACGCAGTATTTT.

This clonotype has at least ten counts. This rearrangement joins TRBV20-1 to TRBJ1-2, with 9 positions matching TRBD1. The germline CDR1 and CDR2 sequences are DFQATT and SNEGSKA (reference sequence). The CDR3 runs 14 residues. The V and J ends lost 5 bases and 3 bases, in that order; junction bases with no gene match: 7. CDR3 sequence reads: CSASTGGADYGYTF. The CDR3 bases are TGCAGTGCTTCCACAGGGGGCGCTGACTATGGCTACACCTTC.

CDR3 amino acids: CASSWNLISGTDTDTQYF. In nucleotides, the CDR3 is TGTGCCAGCAGTTGGAACCTTATTAGCGGGACAGACACAGATACGCAGTATTTT. J is TRBJ2-3 and V is TRBV27; D may be TRBD2 (8 bases). CDR1 and CDR2 (germline): MNHEY, SMNVEV (reference sequence). V lost 4 bases and J 2 bases, leaving 22 bases between the germline ends. The length of the CDR3 is 18 residues.

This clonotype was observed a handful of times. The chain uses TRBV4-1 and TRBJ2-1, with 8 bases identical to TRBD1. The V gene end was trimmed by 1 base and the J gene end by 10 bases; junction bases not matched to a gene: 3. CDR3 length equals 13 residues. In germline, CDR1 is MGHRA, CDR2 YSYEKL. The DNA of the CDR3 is TGCGCCAGCAGCCAAGGCGGGACAGGCGAGCAGTTCTTC. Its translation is CASSQGGTGEQFF.

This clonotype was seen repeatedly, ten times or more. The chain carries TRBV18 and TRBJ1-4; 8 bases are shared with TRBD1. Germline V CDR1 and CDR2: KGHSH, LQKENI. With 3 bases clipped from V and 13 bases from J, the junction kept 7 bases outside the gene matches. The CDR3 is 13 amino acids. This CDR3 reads CASSPGYTGGLFF. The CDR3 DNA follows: TGTGCCAGCTCACCCGGGTACACAGGGGGACTGTTTTTT.

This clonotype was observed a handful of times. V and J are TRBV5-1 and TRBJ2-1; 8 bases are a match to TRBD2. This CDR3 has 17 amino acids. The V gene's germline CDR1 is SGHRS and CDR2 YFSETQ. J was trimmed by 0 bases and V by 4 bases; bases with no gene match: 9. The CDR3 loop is CASSPVAGTRSYNEQFF. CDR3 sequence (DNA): TGCGCCAGCAGCCCGGTAGCGGGGACCCGCTCCTACAATGAGCAGTTCTTC.

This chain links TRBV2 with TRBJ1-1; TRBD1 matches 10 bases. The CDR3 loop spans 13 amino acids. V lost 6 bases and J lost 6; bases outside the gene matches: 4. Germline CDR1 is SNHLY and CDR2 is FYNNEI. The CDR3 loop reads CASRRQGASEAFF. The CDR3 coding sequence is TGTGCCAGCAGAAGACAGGGGGCGTCTGAAGCTTTCTTT.

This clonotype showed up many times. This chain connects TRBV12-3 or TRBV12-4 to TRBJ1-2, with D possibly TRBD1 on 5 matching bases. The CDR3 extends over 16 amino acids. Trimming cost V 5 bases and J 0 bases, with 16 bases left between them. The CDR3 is CASSPRGGRTNYGYTF. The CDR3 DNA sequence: TGTGCCAGCAGTCCGCGGGGGGGGAGGACTAACTATGGCTACACCTTC.

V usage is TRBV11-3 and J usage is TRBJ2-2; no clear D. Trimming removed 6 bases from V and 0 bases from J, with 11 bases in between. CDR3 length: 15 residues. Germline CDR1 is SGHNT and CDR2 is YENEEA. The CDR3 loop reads CASSRSPANTGELFF. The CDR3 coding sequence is TGTGCCAGCAGTCGTAGCCCCGCGAACACCGGGGAGCTGTTTTTT.

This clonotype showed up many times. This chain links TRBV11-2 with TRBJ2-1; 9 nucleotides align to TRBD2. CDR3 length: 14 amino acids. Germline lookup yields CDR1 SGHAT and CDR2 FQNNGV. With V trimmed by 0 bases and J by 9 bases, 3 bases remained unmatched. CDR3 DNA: TGTGCCAGCAGCTTAGAACGCGGGAGGGCTGAGCAGTTCTTC. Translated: CASSLERGRAEQFF.

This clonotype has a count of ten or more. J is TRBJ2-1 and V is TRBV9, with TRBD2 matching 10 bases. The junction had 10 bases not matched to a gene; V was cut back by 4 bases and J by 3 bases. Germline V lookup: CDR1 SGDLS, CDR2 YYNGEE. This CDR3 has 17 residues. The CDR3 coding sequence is TGTGCCAGCAGCCATACCCTCCTAGCGGGAGACTACAATGAGCAGTTCTTC. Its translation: CASSHTLLAGDYNEQFF.

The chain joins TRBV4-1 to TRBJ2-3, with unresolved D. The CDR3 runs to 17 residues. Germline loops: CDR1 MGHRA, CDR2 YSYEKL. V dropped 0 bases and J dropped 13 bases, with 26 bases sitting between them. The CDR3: CASSQDRGDPLTRWEYF. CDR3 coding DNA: TGCGCCAGCAGCCAAGATCGAGGCGACCCCCTCACCAGGTGGGAGTATTTT.

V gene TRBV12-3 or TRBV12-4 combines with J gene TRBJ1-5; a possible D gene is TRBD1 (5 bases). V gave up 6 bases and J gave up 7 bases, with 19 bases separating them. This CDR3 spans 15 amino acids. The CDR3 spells CASSQGLGLRQPQHF. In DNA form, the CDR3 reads TGTGCCAGCAGCCAGGGCTTGGGTTTAAGGCAGCCCCAGCATTTT.

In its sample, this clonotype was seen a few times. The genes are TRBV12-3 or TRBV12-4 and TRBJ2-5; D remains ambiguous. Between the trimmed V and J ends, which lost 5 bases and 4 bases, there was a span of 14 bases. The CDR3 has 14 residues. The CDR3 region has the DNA TGTGCCAGCAGTCTCAGGACCCGATCAGAGACCCAGTACTTC. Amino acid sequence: CASSLRTRSETQYF.

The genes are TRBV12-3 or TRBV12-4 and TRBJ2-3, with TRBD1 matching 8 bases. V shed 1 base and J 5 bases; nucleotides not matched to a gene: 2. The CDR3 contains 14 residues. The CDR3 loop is CASSLGTGRDTQYF. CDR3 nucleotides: TGTGCCAGCAGTTTAGGGACAGGGAGAGATACGCAGTATTTT.

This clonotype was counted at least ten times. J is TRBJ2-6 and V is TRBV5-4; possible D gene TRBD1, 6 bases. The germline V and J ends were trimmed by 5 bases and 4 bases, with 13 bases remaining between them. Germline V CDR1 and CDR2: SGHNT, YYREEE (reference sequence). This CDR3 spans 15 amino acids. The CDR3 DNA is TGTGCCAGCAGTCCTACAGGGTCAGGGGCCAACGTCCTGACTTTC. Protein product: CASSPTGSGANVLTF. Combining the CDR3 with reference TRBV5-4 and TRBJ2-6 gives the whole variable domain ETGVTQSPTHLIKTRGQQVTLRCSSQSGHNTVSWYQQALGQGPQFIFQYYREEENGRGNFPPRFSGLQFPNYSSELNVNALELDDSALYLCASSPTGSGANVLTFGAGSRLTVL.

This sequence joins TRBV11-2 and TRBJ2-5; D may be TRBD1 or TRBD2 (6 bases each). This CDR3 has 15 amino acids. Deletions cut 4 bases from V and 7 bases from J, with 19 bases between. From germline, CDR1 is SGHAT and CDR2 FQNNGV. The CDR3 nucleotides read TGTGCCAGCAGCTCCCTGAGTAGCGGAGGGGGGACCCAGTACTTC. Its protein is CASSSLSSGGGTQYF.

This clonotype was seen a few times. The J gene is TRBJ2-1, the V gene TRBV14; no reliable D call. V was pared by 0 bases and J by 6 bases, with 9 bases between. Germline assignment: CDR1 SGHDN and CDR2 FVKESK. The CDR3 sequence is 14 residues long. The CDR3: CASSQDIGRNEQFF. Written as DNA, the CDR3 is TGTGCCAGCAGCCAAGATATCGGTCGCAATGAGCAGTTCTTC.

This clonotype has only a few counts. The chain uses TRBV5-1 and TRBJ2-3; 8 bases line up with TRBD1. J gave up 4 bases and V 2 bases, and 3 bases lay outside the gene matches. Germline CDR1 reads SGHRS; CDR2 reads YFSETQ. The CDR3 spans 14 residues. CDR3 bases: TGCGCCAGCAGCTTACGACAGGGGTCAGATACGCAGTATTTT. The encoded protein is CASSLRQGSDTQYF.

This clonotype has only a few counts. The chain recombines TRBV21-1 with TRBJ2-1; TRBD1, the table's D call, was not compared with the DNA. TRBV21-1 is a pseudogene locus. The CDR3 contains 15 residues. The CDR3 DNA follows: TGTGCCAGCAGCGTACAGGCCTCGAGGGACAATGAGCAGTTCTTC. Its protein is CASSVQASRDNEQFF.